The rows below give T cell receptor beta chains drawn from one sample of a study of cytomegalovirus exposure and HLA in healthy donors. Sequencing was performed with immunoSEQ multiplex PCR; in TCRdb, only in-frame clones are kept and a portion is missing. The sample has roughly 200,000 clones, more than 80% seen once; the top ten hold 0.65%. Sequencing was done on a sample of PBMCs. The receptors stem from a boy younger than 18 in good health and CMV-seronegative. Both conserved end residues are part of each CDR3. Each record gives: D gene, V gene, J gene, clone size, CDR3 DNA, CDR3 protein. The D gene is left open where the match is weak. Expanded clones get a size class; other rows say once, few or many, or leave the size out.

d_call: TRBD1
v_call: TRBV30
j_call: TRBJ1-1
clone_size: NA
cdr3_nt: TGTGCCTGGAGAAAGGACAGGGGCACTGAAGCTTTCTTT
cdr3_aa: CAWRKDRGTEAFF

d_call: TRBD1
v_call: TRBV11-2
j_call: TRBJ2-1
clone_size: NA
cdr3_nt: TGTGCCAGCAGCTCACAGGGGGCTTTAGGTGAGCAGTTCTTC
cdr3_aa: CASSSQGALGEQFF

d_call: NA
v_call: TRBV4-2
j_call: TRBJ1-2
clone_size: NA
cdr3_nt: TGTGCCAGCAGCCAAGAAGGAAATAACCGGGTCTATGGCTACACCTTC
cdr3_aa: CASSQEGNNRVYGYTF

d_call: NA
v_call: TRBV7-8
j_call: TRBJ1-5
clone_size: NA
cdr3_nt: TGTGCCAGCAGCTTAGGTCGTAGCAATCAGCCCCAGCATTTT
cdr3_aa: CASSLGRSNQPQHF

d_call: NA
v_call: TRBV7-9
j_call: TRBJ1-2
clone_size: few
cdr3_nt: TGTTCCAGCAGCTTCGACATCGTTCGACAGGTACGAGTGGAGGGCTACACCTTC
cdr3_aa: CSSSFDIVRQVRVEGYTF

d_call: NA
v_call: TRBV5-6
j_call: TRBJ1-2
clone_size: NA
cdr3_nt: TGTGCCAGCAGCTTGAAAAACGGCGAGCGGCAGTATGGCTACACCTTC
cdr3_aa: CASSLKNGERQYGYTF

d_call: NA
v_call: TRBV15
j_call: TRBJ1-1
clone_size: NA
cdr3_nt: TGTGCCACCAGCAGAGATCTAGACCTCCCAGTTGCTTTCTTT
cdr3_aa: CATSRDLDLPVAFF

d_call: NA
v_call: TRBV5-1
j_call: TRBJ2-4
clone_size: NA
cdr3_nt: TGCGCCAGCAGCCCTTCGGGACTGGAAGCCATTCAGTACTTC
cdr3_aa: CASSPSGLEAIQYF

d_call: NA
v_call: TRBV5-6
j_call: TRBJ2-7
clone_size: NA
cdr3_nt: TGTGCCAGCAGCTTCGGAGATGCCTACGAGCAGTACTTC
cdr3_aa: CASSFGDAYEQYF

d_call: TRBD1
v_call: TRBV4-1
j_call: TRBJ1-2
clone_size: NA
cdr3_nt: TGCGCCAGCAGCCAAGAGGACAGGGCGGGATATGGCTACACCTTC
cdr3_aa: CASSQEDRAGYGYTF

d_call: NA
v_call: TRBV28
j_call: TRBJ1-1
clone_size: NA
cdr3_nt: TGTGCCAGCAGTCTCCCGGACAGACTTGAAGCTTTCTTT
cdr3_aa: CASSLPDRLEAFF

d_call: NA
v_call: TRBV7-2
j_call: TRBJ2-3
clone_size: NA
cdr3_nt: TGTGCCAGCAGCCCGGGGACTTTCACAGATACGCAGTATTTT
cdr3_aa: CASSPGTFTDTQYF

d_call: NA
v_call: TRBV7-6
j_call: TRBJ1-5
clone_size: NA
cdr3_nt: TGTGCCAGCAGCCCTCTTTCAGGCCGCAATCAGCCCCAGCATTTT
cdr3_aa: CASSPLSGRNQPQHF

d_call: NA
v_call: TRBV9
j_call: TRBJ2-3
clone_size: NA
cdr3_nt: TGTGCCAGCAGCAATGTAGCGTATAGCACAGATACGCAGTATTTT
cdr3_aa: CASSNVAYSTDTQYF

d_call: NA
v_call: TRBV19
j_call: TRBJ2-7
clone_size: few
cdr3_nt: TGTGCCAGTAGTAAAGGGACTGTCTACGAGCAGTACTTC
cdr3_aa: CASSKGTVYEQYF

d_call: NA
v_call: TRBV18
j_call: TRBJ1-5
clone_size: few
cdr3_nt: TGTGCCAGCTCACCCGGACGGGGGAATCAGCCCCAGCATTTT
cdr3_aa: CASSPGRGNQPQHF

d_call: NA
v_call: TRBV7-9
j_call: TRBJ2-7
clone_size: NA
cdr3_nt: TGTGCCAGCAGCGCGAACTCCTACGAGCAGTACTTC
cdr3_aa: CASSANSYEQYF

d_call: TRBD1
v_call: TRBV18
j_call: TRBJ1-6
clone_size: once
cdr3_nt: TGTGCCAGCTCACCATGGACAGGGGAGAATTCACCCCTCCACTTT
cdr3_aa: CASSPWTGENSPLHF

d_call: NA
v_call: TRBV30
j_call: TRBJ1-2
clone_size: NA
cdr3_nt: TGTGCCTGGAAGACAAGGGGGATCAACTATGGCTACACCTTC
cdr3_aa: CAWKTRGINYGYTF

d_call: NA
v_call: TRBV6-1
j_call: TRBJ2-2
clone_size: NA
cdr3_nt: TGTGCCAGCAGTGAACTGCAACTAGCCGGGGAGCTGTTTTTT
cdr3_aa: CASSELQLAGELFF

d_call: NA
v_call: TRBV30
j_call: TRBJ2-5
clone_size: NA
cdr3_nt: TGTGCCTGGGTCACCTCCTCGGGTAGGGAGACCCAGTACTTC
cdr3_aa: CAWVTSSGRETQYF

d_call: TRBD1
v_call: TRBV9
j_call: TRBJ1-2
clone_size: once
cdr3_nt: TGTGCCAGCAGCGGCGGACAGGCCTCCTATGGCTACACCTTC
cdr3_aa: CASSGGQASYGYTF

d_call: TRBD1
v_call: TRBV11-1
j_call: TRBJ2-7
clone_size: NA
cdr3_nt: TGTGCCAGCAGCCTCCAGACAGGGAGCTCCTACGAGCAGTACTTC
cdr3_aa: CASSLQTGSSYEQYF

d_call: NA
v_call: TRBV7-9
j_call: TRBJ1-1
clone_size: few
cdr3_nt: TGTGCCAGCAGCTTATTGGGGGGAACTGAAGCTTTCTTT
cdr3_aa: CASSLLGGTEAFF

d_call: NA
v_call: TRBV19
j_call: TRBJ1-5
clone_size: NA
cdr3_nt: TGTGCCAGTAGTATAGTGGAGCATCAGCCCCAGCATTTT
cdr3_aa: CASSIVEHQPQHF

d_call: NA
v_call: TRBV7-8
j_call: TRBJ1-1
clone_size: NA
cdr3_nt: TGTGCCAGCAGCTTAGGTGGACAGCCTGATACTGAAGCTTTCTTT
cdr3_aa: CASSLGGQPDTEAFF

d_call: TRBD2
v_call: TRBV6-1
j_call: TRBJ2-5
clone_size: NA
cdr3_nt: TGTGCCAGCAGTGAAGCTCTAGCGGGATTCGGCCAAGAGACCCAGTACTTC
cdr3_aa: CASSEALAGFGQETQYF

d_call: NA
v_call: TRBV5-1
j_call: TRBJ2-1
clone_size: NA
cdr3_nt: TGCGCCAGCAGCCCGGTCAGGAACCTCGGTGACAATGAGCAGTTCTTC
cdr3_aa: CASSPVRNLGDNEQFF

d_call: NA
v_call: TRBV5-6
j_call: TRBJ2-3
clone_size: NA
cdr3_nt: TGTGCCAGCAGCTTGGCCGGAGGGGCGGGAGATACGCAGTATTTT
cdr3_aa: CASSLAGGAGDTQYF

d_call: NA
v_call: TRBV7-3
j_call: TRBJ2-6
clone_size: few
cdr3_nt: TGTGCCACTACGGGGGAATCTGGGGCCAACGTCCTGACTTTC
cdr3_aa: CATTGESGANVLTF

d_call: NA
v_call: TRBV10-3
j_call: TRBJ2-3
clone_size: NA
cdr3_nt: TGTGCCATCAGTGTACAGGGAGAAAGGACAGATACGCAGTATTTT
cdr3_aa: CAISVQGERTDTQYF

d_call: TRBD2
v_call: TRBV27
j_call: TRBJ2-7
clone_size: NA
cdr3_nt: TGTGCCAGCAGTTCCCGGACTAGCGGCCGTTCGGAAAACTACGAGCAGTACTTC
cdr3_aa: CASSSRTSGRSENYEQYF

d_call: NA
v_call: TRBV9
j_call: TRBJ1-2
clone_size: NA
cdr3_nt: TGTGCCAGCAGCGCCGGGGGTGGCGGAGCTAACTATGGCTACACCTTC
cdr3_aa: CASSAGGGGANYGYTF

d_call: TRBD1
v_call: TRBV5-8
j_call: TRBJ2-1
clone_size: NA
cdr3_nt: TGTGCCAGCAGCTTGAGGGGGCTCGAGCAGTTCTTC
cdr3_aa: CASSLRGLEQFF

d_call: NA
v_call: TRBV6-5
j_call: TRBJ1-5
clone_size: NA
cdr3_nt: TGTGCCAGCAGTTACACTAGCCCACAAAATAATCAGCCCCAGCATTTT
cdr3_aa: CASSYTSPQNNQPQHF

d_call: TRBD2
v_call: TRBV7-2
j_call: TRBJ2-7
clone_size: NA
cdr3_nt: TGTGCCAGCAGCCCCCAACTAGCGTTGTACGAGCAGTACTTC
cdr3_aa: CASSPQLALYEQYF

d_call: NA
v_call: TRBV5-4
j_call: TRBJ1-4
clone_size: NA
cdr3_nt: TGTGCCAGCAGCGGTGAGGAGGGCGATGATAATGAAAAACTGTTTTTT
cdr3_aa: CASSGEEGDDNEKLFF

d_call: NA
v_call: TRBV9
j_call: TRBJ1-1
clone_size: NA
cdr3_nt: TGTGCCAGCAGCGAAACAGGCACGAACACTGAAGCTTTCTTT
cdr3_aa: CASSETGTNTEAFF

d_call: NA
v_call: TRBV6-5
j_call: TRBJ1-1
clone_size: NA
cdr3_nt: TGTGCCAGCCGTCTATACTTGAACACTGAAGCTTTCTTT
cdr3_aa: CASRLYLNTEAFF

d_call: NA
v_call: TRBV6-6
j_call: TRBJ2-3
clone_size: NA
cdr3_nt: TGTGCCAGCGCGGCTAGCACAGATACGCAGTATTTT
cdr3_aa: CASAASTDTQYF

d_call: NA
v_call: TRBV5-6
j_call: TRBJ1-1
clone_size: NA
cdr3_nt: TGTGCCAGCAGCTTGGGAGTTACTGAAGCTTTCTTT
cdr3_aa: CASSLGVTEAFF

d_call: TRBD1
v_call: TRBV29-1
j_call: TRBJ2-1
clone_size: NA
cdr3_nt: TGCAGCGTTGAATCCACCGGGACAGAAGTCTACAATGAGCAGTTCTTC
cdr3_aa: CSVESTGTEVYNEQFF

d_call: NA
v_call: TRBV6-6
j_call: TRBJ1-3
clone_size: NA
cdr3_nt: TGTGCCAGCAGTTTTCTGGGCCTCTCTGGAAACACCATATATTTT
cdr3_aa: CASSFLGLSGNTIYF

d_call: NA
v_call: TRBV29-1
j_call: TRBJ2-1
clone_size: NA
cdr3_nt: TGCAGCGCCGCTGGTCTAGGCACAGGGTGGGTGAATGAGCAGTTCTTC
cdr3_aa: CSAAGLGTGWVNEQFF

d_call: NA
v_call: TRBV4-1
j_call: TRBJ1-2
clone_size: NA
cdr3_nt: TGCGCCAGCAGCCAAGATGCGGGGTCTAACTATGGCTACACCTTC
cdr3_aa: CASSQDAGSNYGYTF

d_call: NA
v_call: TRBV5-8
j_call: TRBJ2-7
clone_size: NA
cdr3_nt: TGTGCCGGGGACATCCAGAATTCCTACGAGCAGTACTTC
cdr3_aa: CAGDIQNSYEQYF

d_call: TRBD1
v_call: TRBV27
j_call: TRBJ2-1
clone_size: NA
cdr3_nt: TGTGCCAGCAGTGTCCAGGGGGCGCAGGTCAATGAGCAGTTCTTC
cdr3_aa: CASSVQGAQVNEQFF

d_call: NA
v_call: TRBV6-1
j_call: TRBJ1-4
clone_size: NA
cdr3_nt: TGTGCCAGCAGTGAATTGGCAGGGTATAATGAAAAACTGTTTTTT
cdr3_aa: CASSELAGYNEKLFF

d_call: NA
v_call: TRBV19
j_call: TRBJ1-2
clone_size: NA
cdr3_nt: TGTGCCAGTAGCAATAACTATGGCTACACCTTC
cdr3_aa: CASSNNYGYTF

d_call: NA
v_call: TRBV12-5
j_call: TRBJ1-2
clone_size: NA
cdr3_nt: TGTGCTAGTGGTTTGGTACGTCTCGGGGGGCTCCACTATGGCTACACCTTC
cdr3_aa: CASGLVRLGGLHYGYTF

d_call: NA
v_call: TRBV27
j_call: TRBJ1-6
clone_size: NA
cdr3_nt: TGTGCCAGCAGTATCAGGGGAGATTCACCCCTCCACTTT
cdr3_aa: CASSIRGDSPLHF

d_call: NA
v_call: TRBV5-5
j_call: TRBJ1-5
clone_size: NA
cdr3_nt: TGTGCCAGCAGCCTGGTTGGGGGGGCAATCAAGAATCAGCCCCAGCATTTT
cdr3_aa: CASSLVGGAIKNQPQHF